Listed below are T cell receptor beta chains from one sample, sequenced in a study of T cell changes during pregnancy in multiple sclerosis. The repertoire was sequenced with immunoSEQ multiplex PCR; TCRdb's copy has only in-frame clones and lacks some. This repertoire shows some 33,000 clones, 90% to 95% found once; its top ten account for under 5%. The sample here was CD8+ T cells from peripheral blood mononuclear cells, taken in the second trimester of pregnancy. The receptors were gathered from a female donor in good health, enrolled as a control in a pregnancy study. CDR3s include the opening cysteine and the closing phenylalanine or tryptophan. D genes are given only for firm matches. Clone size is not always given. Where it is, it says once, few, many or a class for expanded clones.

size	V	J	D	CDR3	DNA
once	TRBV14	TRBJ2-1	TRBD2	CASSQDRGVVYNEQFF	TGTGCCAGCAGCCAAGATCGGGGGGTGGTCTACAATGAGCAGTTCTTC
-	TRBV29-1	TRBJ1-2	TRBD1	CSVVSDRGVDGYTF	TGCAGCGTTGTTTCGGACAGGGGGGTCGATGGCTACACCTTC
-	TRBV5-4	TRBJ1-1	-	CASSIRDLNTEAFF	TGTGCCAGCAGCATCCGGGACTTGAACACTGAAGCTTTCTTT
-	TRBV29-1	TRBJ2-3	TRBD2	CSVDSGGYTDTQYF	TGCAGCGTTGATAGCGGGGGATACACAGATACGCAGTATTTT
-	TRBV27	TRBJ2-6	-	CASSPTAGTGANVLTF	TGTGCCAGCAGCCCAACTGCGGGGACTGGGGCCAACGTCCTGACTTTC
once	TRBV6-5	TRBJ2-3	TRBD1	CASRSRQGRTDTQYF	TGTGCCAGCAGAAGCCGACAGGGGCGGACAGATACGCAGTATTTT
-	TRBV5-4	TRBJ2-7	TRBD1	CASSFTQTGGYEQYF	TGTGCCAGCAGCTTTACCCAGACAGGGGGCTACGAGCAGTACTTC
-	TRBV2	TRBJ2-7	-	CASAGLQNYEQYF	TGTGCCAGCGCGGGGTTGCAAAACTACGAGCAGTACTTC
-	TRBV30	TRBJ2-3	-	CAWISRGTDTQYF	TGTGCCTGGATTTCGCGGGGCACAGATACGCAGTATTTT
-	TRBV6-1	TRBJ2-7	-	CASSEAWGLNYEQYF	TGTGCCAGCAGTGAAGCATGGGGGCTCAACTACGAGCAGTACTTC
-	TRBV9	TRBJ2-3	TRBD2	CASSVPAGTSDTQYF	TGTGCCAGCAGCGTCCCAGCGGGGACTTCGGATACGCAGTATTTT
-	TRBV4-3	TRBJ2-7	TRBD2	CASSGRGGFYEQYF	TGCGCCAGCAGCGGGCGGGGGGGCTTCTACGAGCAGTACTTC
-	TRBV9	TRBJ2-1	TRBD2	CASSVLASGGAYNEQFF	TGTGCCAGCAGCGTCCTAGCTAGCGGGGGGGCCTACAATGAGCAGTTCTTC
once	TRBV6-1	TRBJ2-7	TRBD2	CASSEGAGGTYEQYF	TGTGCCAGCAGTGAAGGAGCGGGGGGAACCTACGAGCAGTACTTC
-	TRBV30	TRBJ1-1	-	CAWSVLTEAFF	TGTGCCTGGAGTGTACTGACTGAAGCTTTCTTT
-	TRBV5-1	TRBJ2-2	TRBD2	CASSISGGNTGELFF	TGCGCCAGCAGCATCAGCGGGGGGAACACCGGGGAGCTGTTTTTT
once	TRBV14	TRBJ1-5	-	CASSQYQGFGQPQHF	TGTGCCAGCAGCCAATATCAGGGGTTTGGTCAGCCCCAGCATTTT
-	TRBV30	TRBJ2-3	-	CAWSVGGHRATDTQYF	TGTGCCTGGAGTGTAGGAGGACACAGGGCCACAGATACGCAGTATTTT
medium-sized	TRBV12-5	TRBJ1-1	-	CASGLSQNTEAFF	TGTGCTAGTGGTTTATCCCAGAACACTGAAGCTTTCTTT
-	TRBV5-5	TRBJ2-7	TRBD1	CASSLVQGGFYEQYF	TGTGCCAGCAGCTTGGTACAGGGGGGCTTTTACGAGCAGTACTTC
-	TRBV4-1	TRBJ1-2	-	CASSPMSPRVEYGYTF	TGCGCCAGCAGCCCCATGTCCCCCAGGGTGGAATATGGCTACACCTTC
-	TRBV7-7	TRBJ1-2	-	CASSPYSTTDYGYTF	TGTGCTAGCAGCCCGTACTCCACGACAGATTATGGCTACACCTTC
-	TRBV7-7	TRBJ2-1	-	CASSPDPTSSYNEQFF	TGTGCTAGCAGCCCGGACCCGACTAGCTCCTACAATGAGCAGTTCTTC
-	TRBV5-6	TRBJ2-7	TRBD1	CASSFDRDYEQYF	TGTGCCAGCAGCTTTGACAGGGACTACGAGCAGTACTTC
-	TRBV7-8	TRBJ2-3	-	CASSSLAALTDTQYF	TGTGCCAGCAGCTCCCTAGCAGCCCTCACAGATACGCAGTATTTT
-	TRBV29-1	TRBJ2-7	TRBD1	CSVEGTGVYEQYF	TGCAGCGTTGAGGGGACAGGAGTTTACGAGCAGTACTTC
few	TRBV2	TRBJ1-6	-	CASTGRVSSPLHF	TGTGCCAGCACTGGTCGGGTTTCTTCACCCCTCCACTTT
-	TRBV6-5	TRBJ1-5	-	CASSPQGNQPQHF	TGTGCCAGCAGCCCCCAGGGCAATCAGCCCCAGCATTTT
-	TRBV30	TRBJ2-5	TRBD1	CAWSGGDRGGPETQYF	TGTGCCTGGAGTGGAGGGGACAGGGGAGGTCCAGAGACCCAGTACTTC
-	TRBV4-1	TRBJ1-3	-	CASSPYGGNTIYF	TGCGCCAGCAGCCCTTATGGGGGGAACACCATATATTTT
-	TRBV6-5	TRBJ1-4	-	CASSYFSGEKLFF	TGTGCCAGCAGTTACTTCTCGGGAGAAAAACTGTTTTTT
-	TRBV7-9	TRBJ1-1	-	CASSVFPSEAFF	TGTGCCAGCAGCGTTTTTCCGTCTGAAGCTTTCTTT
-	TRBV9	TRBJ1-2	-	CASSVADTSNYGYTF	TGTGCCAGCAGCGTAGCGGACACCTCTAACTATGGCTACACCTTC
-	TRBV27	TRBJ1-5	-	CASRGGAPNQPQHF	TGTGCCAGCAGGGGCGGGGCCCCCAATCAGCCCCAGCATTTT
-	TRBV6-1	TRBJ2-7	-	CASREAYEQYF	TGTGCCAGCAGAGAGGCCTACGAGCAGTACTTC
-	TRBV4-3	TRBJ1-2	-	CASSQVSFQGNYGYTF	TGCGCCAGCAGCCAAGTATCCTTCCAGGGAAACTATGGCTACACCTTC
-	TRBV13	TRBJ1-1	-	CASSFPRGDTNTEAFF	TGTGCCAGCAGCTTTCCTCGAGGGGACACCAACACTGAAGCTTTCTTT
-	TRBV13	TRBJ1-1	TRBD1	CASSPEGQGNTEAFF	TGTGCCAGCAGCCCCGAGGGACAGGGTAACACTGAAGCTTTCTTT
-	TRBV27	TRBJ2-3	TRBD2	CASRRGTSGVRDTQYF	TGTGCCAGCAGACGCGGGACTAGCGGGGTGCGGGATACGCAGTATTTT
-	TRBV27	TRBJ1-2	-	CASSLNQGKVDGYTF	TGTGCCAGCAGTTTAAACCAGGGGAAGGTCGATGGCTACACCTTC
once	TRBV9	TRBJ2-2	-	CASTGGNTGELFF	TGTGCCAGCACCGGGGGGAACACCGGGGAGCTGTTTTTT
-	TRBV6-5	TRBJ2-3	TRBD2	CASSYTSGVRDTQYF	TGTGCCAGCAGTTACACTAGCGGGGTTAGAGATACGCAGTATTTT
once	TRBV6-4	TRBJ2-1	TRBD2	CASSDRSGGADEQFF	TGTGCCAGCAGTGATAGGAGCGGGGGGGCCGATGAGCAGTTCTTC
-	TRBV6-5	TRBJ1-2	-	CASSYAGNYGYTF	TGTGCCAGCAGTTATGCAGGGAACTATGGCTACACCTTC
-	TRBV6-5	TRBJ2-5	-	CASSSPSRQAEETQYF	TGTGCCAGCAGTTCCCCCTCCCGACAAGCGGAGGAGACCCAGTACTTC
-	TRBV5-1	TRBJ2-7	-	CASSATYEQYF	TGCGCCAGCAGTGCGACCTACGAGCAGTACTTC
-	TRBV27	TRBJ1-1	-	CASSLSLNTEAFF	TGTGCCAGCAGTTTAAGCCTGAACACTGAAGCTTTCTTT
once	TRBV27	TRBJ2-5	TRBD1	CASSLDRGETQYF	TGTGCCAGCAGTTTAGACAGGGGAGAGACCCAGTACTTC